The 5 T cell receptor beta chains presented below share a single source sample, sequenced in a study of cytotoxic CD8 clonotypes in ibrutinib-treated CLL. Generated by immunoSEQ multiplex PCR, the TCRdb table keeps only in-frame clones and is missing some. The sample has some 85,000 clones; 70% to 80% are singletons. The sequenced sample was PBMCs, obtained after 24 months of ibrutinib treatment. The receptors stem from a human donor with chronic lymphocytic leukemia.

The chain's CDR3 is CASSLVGEGTYEQYF. The CDR3 DNA is TGCGCCAGCAGCTTGGTAGGGGAAGGTACCTACGAGCAGTACTTC. The chain carries TRBV5-1 and TRBJ2-7; D might be TRBD1 (5 bases). In germline, CDR1 is SGHRS, CDR2 YFSETQ. CDR3 length: 15 amino acids. V lost 0 bases, J lost 2 bases, and 12 bases lay in between.

The chain couples TRBV27 to TRBJ1-5; TRBD1 is a possible D gene (5 bases). This CDR3 is built from 13 residues. V lost 5 bases and J lost 8, with 13 bases in between. Germline CDR1 MNHEY, CDR2 SMNVEV (reference sequence). The CDR3: CASSGRTTEPQHF. CDR3 in DNA: TGTGCCAGCAGTGGGAGAACGACAGAGCCCCAGCATTTT.

The chain couples TRBV6-1 to TRBJ2-7; TRBD1 is a possible D gene (5 bases). The germline CDR1 and CDR2 sequences are MNHNS and SASEGT. The CDR3 totals 15 residues. The V end was cut by 5 bases, the J end by 1 base, with 15 bases between. The CDR3 loop reads CASSPQGSKSYEQYF. In DNA form, the CDR3 reads TGTGCCAGCAGTCCCCAGGGATCTAAGTCCTACGAGCAGTACTTC.

This sequence joins TRBV19 and TRBJ2-5, with D possibly matching TRBD2 (5 bases). V lost 8 bases and J lost 1, with 23 bases in between. This CDR3 spans 17 amino acids. Germline loops: CDR1 LNHDA, CDR2 SQIVND (reference sequence). This CDR3 is CASQTSPGGLGQETQYF. The CDR3 DNA reads TGTGCCAGTCAAACTTCACCCGGCGGGTTGGGCCAAGAGACCCAGTACTTC. Using reference TRBV19 and TRBJ2-5 for the parts outside the CDR3, the full variable domain is DGGITQSPKYLFRKEGQNVTLSCEQNLNHDAMYWYRQDPGQGLRLIYYSQIVNDFQKGDIAEGYSVSREKKESFPLTVTSAQKNPTAFYLCASQTSPGGLGQETQYFGPGTRLLVL.

The J gene is TRBJ1-3, the V gene TRBV5-1; 9 nucleotides line up with TRBD1. The CDR3 contains 16 residues. Trimming cost V 7 bases and J 4 bases; bases outside gene matches: 12. Germline CDR1 SGHRS, CDR2 YFSETQ. The CDR3 reads CASCYRGRGEGNTIYF. The CDR3 region has the DNA TGCGCCAGCTGCTACAGGGGGCGAGGTGAAGGAAACACCATATATTTT.